Presented here are 7 T cell receptor beta chains from one specimen sequenced in a study of metastatic and nonmetastatic thyroid tumors (TCRdb year 2020). The receptor library was made with PCR. Sequencing took place on an Illumina HiSeq 4000. The raw public reads went through TCRdb reprocessing: fastp at Q25, MiXCR clone calling, in-frame beta chains kept. The sample yields about 23,000 clones; about 30% were counted once. Roughly 5.9% of the sample is taken by the ten largest. None of the patients had been given any treatment before thyroid surgery. Sample: tumor tissue. The receptor set was obtained from a female donor with papillary thyroid cancer or a benign thyroid nodule (not recorded which). Some clones in this sample may be carry-over from other donors' samples.

By its share, this clone is medium-sized. The V call is TRBV5-1, the J call TRBJ1-6; 8 bases fit TRBD1. This CDR3 has 14 residues. V gave up 4 bases and J gave up 8 bases; unmatched junction bases: 5. CDR1 is SGHRS, CDR2 YFSETQ, per germline. Here the CDR3 DNA reads TGCGCCAGCAGCAGGGGACAGGATTATTCACCCCTCCACTTT. Translation gives CASSRGQDYSPLHF.

This clone was observed a single time. The gene calls are TRBV20-1 and TRBJ2-7; 8 positions agree with TRBD1. The V and J ends lost 0 bases and 1 base, in that order; junction bases with no gene match: 8. Germline V gene lookup returns CDR1 DFQATT and CDR2 SNEGSKA (reference sequence). The CDR3 consists of 16 residues. CDR3 sequence: CSAREGGTGGSYEQYF. CDR3 nucleotides: TGCAGTGCTAGAGAAGGTGGCACAGGGGGATCCTACGAGCAGTACTTC.

The V gene is TRBV10-1, the J gene TRBJ1-6, with D perhaps TRBD1 (5 bases). The CDR3 contains 13 residues. Germline CDR1 WNHNN, CDR2 SYGVQD (reference sequence). V shed 7 bases and J shed 10 bases, with 14 bases lying between them. The CDR3 nucleotides are TGCGCCAGCACCCCACAGGTTGGCTCACCCCTCCACTTT. Translated: CASTPQVGSPLHF.

The sample holds many counts of this clone. This rearrangement joins TRBV12-3 or TRBV12-4 to TRBJ1-1; no definite D call. CDR3 length: 13 residues. V was shortened by 3 bases and J by 0 bases, with 5 bases between the two germline ends. In nucleotides, the CDR3 is TGTGCCAGCAGTTTCCAGGTGAACACTGAAGCTTTCTTT. Its translation is CASSFQVNTEAFF.

There are a few counts of this clone. CDR3 coding DNA: TGTGCCATCATGGACCGTACTGAGCAGTACTTC. Residues: CAIMDRTEQYF. The chain uses TRBV2 and TRBJ2-7, with no clear D. This CDR3 comprises 11 residues. With 10 bases removed from V and 7 bases from J, the gap between germline ends came to 14 bases. Germline V gene lookup returns CDR1 SNHLY and CDR2 FYNNEI.

A remark on this clone: Distinct nucleotide sequences in the sample also encode this CDR3. The V call is TRBV7-2, the J call TRBJ1-4; no firm D call. The CDR3 extends over 16 amino acids. The ends were cut back, 3 bases at V and 4 bases at J, with 15 bases in the middle. From germline, CDR1 is SGHTA and CDR2 FQGNSA. The CDR3 is CASSLAPLGDNEKLFF. The CDR3 nucleotides read TGTGCCAGCAGCTTGGCCCCCCTTGGGGATAATGAAAAACTGTTTTTT.

The CDR3 region is CASSLDLPNEQFF. The CDR3 DNA sequence: TGCGCCAGCAGCTTGGACTTGCCGAATGAGCAGTTCTTC. The chain joins TRBV5-1 to TRBJ2-1; no clear D gene. V was clipped by 0 bases and J by 7 bases, with 8 bases between them. Germline CDR1 SGHRS, CDR2 YFSETQ. The CDR3 extends over 13 amino acids.